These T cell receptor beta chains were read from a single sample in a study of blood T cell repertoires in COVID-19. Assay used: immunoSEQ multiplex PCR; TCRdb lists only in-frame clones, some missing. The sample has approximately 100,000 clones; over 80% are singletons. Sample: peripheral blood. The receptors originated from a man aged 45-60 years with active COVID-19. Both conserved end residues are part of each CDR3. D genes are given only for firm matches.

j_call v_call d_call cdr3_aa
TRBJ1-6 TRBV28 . CASSIAPRNSPLHF
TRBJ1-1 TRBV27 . CASSDGESTEAFF
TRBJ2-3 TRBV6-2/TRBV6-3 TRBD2 CASSRTSGSITQYF
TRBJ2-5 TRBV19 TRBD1 CASSIGQGNIETQYF
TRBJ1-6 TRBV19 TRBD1 CASSLTGQVNSPLHF
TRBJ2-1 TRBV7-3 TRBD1 CASSFSIGQGGYNEQFF
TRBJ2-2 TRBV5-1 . CASSQGQNTGELFF
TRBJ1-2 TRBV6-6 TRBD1 CASRATGGYGYTF
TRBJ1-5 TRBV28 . CASSALGQSNQPQHF
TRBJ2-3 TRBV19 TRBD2 CASSIEASGAQYF
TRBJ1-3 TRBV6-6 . CASRLEGGRTGNTIYF
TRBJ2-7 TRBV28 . CASSRQEYEQYF
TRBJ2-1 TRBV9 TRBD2 CASSGTSGNEQFF
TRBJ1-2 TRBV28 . CASNREYGYTF
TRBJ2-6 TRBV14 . CASSPPEIQVSAGANVLTF
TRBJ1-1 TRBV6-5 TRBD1 CASSWNTGVNTEAFF
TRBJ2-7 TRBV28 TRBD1 CASSLRRGQGAFEQYF
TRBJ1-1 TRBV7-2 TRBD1 CASSLPPGQGGTEAFF
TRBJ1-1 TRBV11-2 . CASSLAGFTEAFF
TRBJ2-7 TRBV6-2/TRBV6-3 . CASSYPRDSTRPYF
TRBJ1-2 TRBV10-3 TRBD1 CAISDSGGKDYGYTF
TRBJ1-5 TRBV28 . CASRNAGDRAQPQHF
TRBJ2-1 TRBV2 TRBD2 CASSDLAGGKNEQFF
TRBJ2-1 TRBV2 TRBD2 CASGTLAGANNEQFF
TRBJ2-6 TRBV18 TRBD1 CASSLIRQGAGGANVLTF
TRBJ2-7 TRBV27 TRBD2 CASSPGLGSYEQYF
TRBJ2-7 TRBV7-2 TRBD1 CASSLEGTGGYEQYF
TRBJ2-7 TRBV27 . CASRPQGSEWDEQYF
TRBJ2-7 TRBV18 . CASSPASEGEQYF
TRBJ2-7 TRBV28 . CASSLPGWVEQYF
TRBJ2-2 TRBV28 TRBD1 CASRDTGTANTGELFF
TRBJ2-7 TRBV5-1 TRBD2 CASSAPGGLSYEQYF
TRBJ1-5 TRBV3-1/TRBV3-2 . CASSQTGNLNQPQHF
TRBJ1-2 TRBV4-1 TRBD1 CASSQDGGRGRRGYTF
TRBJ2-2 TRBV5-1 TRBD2 CASSDPGTSTHGELFF
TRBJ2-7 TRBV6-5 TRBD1 CASSQGQISEQYF
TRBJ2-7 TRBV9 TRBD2 CASSAQTSGSQYF
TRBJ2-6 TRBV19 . CASSIKRAGANVLTF
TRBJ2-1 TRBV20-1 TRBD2 CSASDAGEAYNEQFF
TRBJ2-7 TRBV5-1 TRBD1 CASSLTGTANYEQYF
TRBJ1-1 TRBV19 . CASNPQGRWDTEAFF
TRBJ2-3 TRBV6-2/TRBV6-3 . CASSSTGIMDTQYF
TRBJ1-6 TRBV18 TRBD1 CASSGTGNSPLHF
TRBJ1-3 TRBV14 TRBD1 CASSQVTGFGNTIYF
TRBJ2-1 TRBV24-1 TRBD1 CATRPRTGDLSEQFF
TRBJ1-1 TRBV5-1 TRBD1 CASSLGTGLNTEAFF
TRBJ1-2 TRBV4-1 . CASSRVERVSGYTF
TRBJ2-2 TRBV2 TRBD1 CASSEIAGTGEYTGELFF
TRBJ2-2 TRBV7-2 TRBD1 CASSLGTGGYTGELFF
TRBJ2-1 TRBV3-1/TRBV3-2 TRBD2 CASSPRASGNNEQFF